This entry lists 21 T cell receptor beta chains sequenced from one sample in a study of lung T cells in sarcoidosis with Löfgren's syndrome. In TCRdb, the reads were re-called with MiXCR into one record per CDR3 protein. The table shows about 19,000 distinct CDR3 sequences, with 21% occurring only once. Material for sequencing was CD4+ T cells from bronchoalveolar lavage. These receptors were obtained from a human donor with sarcoidosis (Löfgren's syndrome or another form), or a control subject (not recorded which).

This clonotype has a handful of counts. The chain uses TRBV12-3 or TRBV12-4 and TRBJ1-6; no definite D call. The CDR3 runs 15 residues. Trimming shortened V by 5 bases and J by 3 bases, and 11 bases separated the two germline ends. The CDR3 DNA reads TGTGCCAGCAGTATGGTCCCGTACTATAATTCACCCCTCCACTTT. Amino acids: CASSMVPYYNSPLHF.

This clonotype was found a few times. The J gene is TRBJ2-3, the V gene TRBV19, with D uncertain. There are 14 residues in the CDR3. Looked up from germline, CDR1 is LNHDA and CDR2 is SQIVND (reference sequence). V lost 2 bases and J lost 0, with 6 bases in between. Here the CDR3 DNA reads TGTGCCAGTAGTATACAGCCTAGCACAGATACGCAGTATTTT. It encodes CASSIQPSTDTQYF.

There are a few counts of this clonotype. Compared with germline, one end of the junction differs, possibly owing to a read error. The V gene is TRBV12-3 or TRBV12-4, the J gene TRBJ2-6; D may be TRBD1 (5 bases). The CDR3 sequence is 18 residues long. CDR3 residues: CGSSSLQQERSGANVLTF. The CDR3 DNA reads TGTGGCAGCAGTTCACTCCAACAGGAACGCTCTGGGGCCAACGTCCTGACTTTC.

This clonotype was observed a single time. A single base separates this from a much larger clone, so it may be a read error. This chain links TRBV7-2 with TRBJ2-1, with 12 positions matching TRBD2. The CDR3 spans 17 residues. J lost 6 bases, V lost 2 bases, and 8 bases had no gene match. Germline V gives CDR1 SGHTA, CDR2 FQGNSA. The CDR3 DNA sequence: TGTGCCAGCAGCTTAAGGACTAGCGGGATTGAGCCCAATGAGCAGTTCTTC. Amino acid sequence: CASSLRTSGIEPNEQFF.

The chain employs TRBV29-1 and TRBJ2-1; a weak D match, TRBD1 (7 bases). Deletions cut 3 bases from V and 4 bases from J, with 13 bases between. Per the germline V gene, CDR1 is SQVTM and CDR2 is ANQGSEA. The CDR3 sequence is 14 residues long. CDR3: CSVDRGEIYNEQFF. CDR3 coding DNA: TGCAGCGTTGACAGGGGGGAAATATACAATGAGCAGTTCTTC.

On this clonotype: Just one base apart from a much larger clone, this may be a read error. The chain uses TRBV7-2 and TRBJ2-7; D might be TRBD2 (6 bases). Germline V gene data show CDR1 as SGHTA and CDR2 as FQGNSA. V was pared by 2 bases and J by 6 bases, with 14 bases between. The CDR3 totals 14 residues. CDR3 in DNA: TGTGCCAGCAGCTTATGGGGGGTAACCTGCGAGCAGTACTTC. Translated: CASSLWGVTCEQYF.

By frequency in the sample, this clonotype is medium-sized. The J gene is TRBJ2-1, the V gene TRBV25-1; 7 positions match TRBD2. The CDR3 runs 14 residues. Trimming cost V 11 bases and J 3 bases; bases outside gene matches: 10. Germline V gene sequence: CDR1 MGHDK, CDR2 SYGVNS. CDR3 region: CAVRRGGNYNEQFF. The DNA of the CDR3 is TGTGCCGTCCGCCGCGGGGGAAACTACAATGAGCAGTTCTTC.

This clonotype showed up just once. This rearrangement joins TRBV5-1 to TRBJ1-3; perhaps TRBD1 as D (6 bases). CDR1 is SGHRS and CDR2 is YFSETQ in the germline V gene. The CDR3 length is 16 residues. Between the trimmed V and J ends, which lost 0 bases and 2 bases, there was a span of 12 bases. The DNA for the CDR3 is TGCGCCAGCAGCTTGGTCGGGGGGCGCGCTGGAAACACCATATATTTT. Protein: CASSLVGGRAGNTIYF.

By share of the sample, this clonotype is medium-sized (0.01 to 0.1%). This chain joins TRBV4-2 and TRBJ1-2; a weak D match, TRBD1 (6 bases). The CDR3 has 14 residues. Germline CDR1 and CDR2: LGHNA and YNFKEQ. Trimming pared 4 bases from V and 4 bases from J, leaving 13 bases between. CDR3 loop: CASSPSDRSYGYTF. CDR3 bases: TGTGCCAGCAGCCCCAGTGACAGGTCCTATGGCTACACCTTC.

This clonotype came up many times. This chain's CDR3 is CASSLFGLSDGYTF. CDR3 coding DNA: TGTGCCAGCAGTTTATTTGGCCTAAGTGATGGCTACACCTTC. The chain carries TRBV28 and TRBJ1-2; D unclear. Germline CDR1 is MDHEN and CDR2 is SYDVKM. This CDR3 has 14 residues. Trimming took off 1 base at V and 6 bases at J, with 12 bases between the two ends.

This chain joins TRBV29-1 and TRBJ2-1; 8 positions agree with TRBD1. CDR1 and CDR2 from the germline V gene are SQVTM and ANQGSEA. The CDR3 loop spans 11 amino acids. The V gene end was trimmed by 7 bases and the J gene end by 8 bases; junction bases not matched to a gene: 4. The CDR3 is CSGGTGDEQFF. Written as DNA, the CDR3 is TGCAGCGGCGGGACAGGCGATGAGCAGTTCTTC.

This clonotype came up many times. V and J are TRBV20-1 and TRBJ2-1; TRBD2 matches 10 bases. This CDR3 spans 16 amino acids. In germline, CDR1 is DFQATT, CDR2 SNEGSKA (reference sequence). The trim removed 1 base at V and 7 bases at J, leaving 10 bases unmatched. The CDR3 sequence: CSARVSAGGLVNEQFF. CDR3 nucleotide sequence: TGCAGTGCTAGAGTCTCAGCGGGAGGGTTGGTAAATGAGCAGTTCTTC.

This clonotype occurred many times. The gene calls are TRBV5-1 and TRBJ2-7; 9 bases fit TRBD2. The CDR3 consists of 15 residues. CDR1 is SGHRS, CDR2 YFSETQ, per germline. V shed 4 bases and J 1 base; nucleotides not matched to a gene: 6. The CDR3 here is CASSRAGGLSYEQYF. The CDR3 coding sequence is TGCGCCAGCAGCAGAGCGGGGGGCCTTTCCTACGAGCAGTACTTC.

For this clonotype: This may be a read error: a much more frequent sequence differs by one nucleotide. This chain uses TRBV7-9 with TRBJ2-1; 14 bases agree with TRBD2. Germline lookup yields CDR1 SEHNR and CDR2 FQNEAQ (reference sequence). This CDR3 is built from 20 residues. CDR3: CASSRPGLAGGQSSYNEQSF. The CDR3 DNA reads TGTGCCAGCAGCCGTCCCGGACTAGCGGGAGGCCAAAGCTCCTACAATGAGCAGTCCTTC.

Comment on this clonotype: Given a much more abundant clone one base away, this may be a read error. The V gene is TRBV7-2, the J gene TRBJ2-7; D not certain. Germline CDR1 reads SGHTA; CDR2 reads FQGNSA. The CDR3 sequence is 11 residues long. V shed 5 bases and J shed 9 bases, with 11 bases lying between them. This chain's CDR3 is CASSRVGGQYF. CDR3 sequence (DNA): TGTGCCAGCAGCCGGGTAGGCGGGCAGTACTTC.

This clonotype appeared many times. The chain couples TRBV20-1 to TRBJ2-3; D is perhaps TRBD2 (5 bases). V lost 0 bases and J lost 3, with 10 bases in between. Germline CDR1 is DFQATT and CDR2 is SNEGSKA (reference sequence). The CDR3 is 14 amino acids. The CDR3 bases are TGCAGTGCTAGAGATTGGGAGAAAACAGATACGCAGTATTTT. Its protein product is CSARDWEKTDTQYF.

Remarks on this clonotype: Because the CDR3 is missing its conserved closing phenylalanine or tryptophan, this is likely a read error. The chain recombines TRBV5-4 with TRBJ2-1; D perhaps matches TRBD2 (6 bases). Trimming removed 7 bases at V and 5 bases at J, with 19 bases between. The CDR3 is 15 amino acids. The V gene's germline CDR1 is SGHNT and CDR2 YYREEE (reference sequence). In DNA form, the CDR3 reads TGTGCCAGCGCCAGTCCCGGGAGTAACGACAATGAGCAGTTCCTC. This codes for CASASPGSNDNEQFL.

This clonotype was detected once. Since a much larger clone is just one base distant, this may be a read error. The chain links TRBV12-3 or TRBV12-4 to TRBJ2-5, with 7 nucleotides matching TRBD2. The CDR3 contains 15 residues. Germline trimming cut 4 bases from V and 9 bases from J; bases unmatched to any gene: 14. The CDR3 is CASSWSGMGIEAQYF. The CDR3 DNA follows: TGTGCCAGCAGTTGGAGCGGGATGGGGATTGAGGCCCAGTACTTC.

A note on this clonotype: Since a much larger clone is just one base distant, this may be a read error. The V call is TRBV18, the J call TRBJ2-1; tentatively, D is TRBD1 (6 bases). CDR1 KGHSH and CDR2 LQKENI come from the germline V gene. Deletions cut 6 bases from V and 8 bases from J, with 20 bases between. This CDR3 has 15 amino acids. The CDR3 reads CASSAVGGSYDEQFF. Here the CDR3 DNA reads TGTGCCAGCTCCGCCGTAGGGGGTTCTTACGATGAGCAGTTCTTC. Full variable domain (remainder filled in from reference TRBV18 and TRBJ2-1): NAGVMQNPRHLVRRRGQEARLRCSPMKGHSHVYWYRQLPEEGLKFMVYLQKENIIDESGMPKERFSAEFPKEGPSILRIQQVVRGDSAAYFCASSAVGGSYDEQFFGPGTRLTVL.

In regard to this clonotype: The junction and the germline gene differ at one end; a read error may be behind it. V and J are TRBV7-8 and TRBJ1-5; D unresolved. Germline assignment: CDR1 SGHVS and CDR2 FQNEAQ. CDR3 length equals 16 residues. In DNA, the CDR3 is TGTACCAGCAGCTCGTACAGACCATATAGCAATCAGCCCCAGCATTTT. Translated: CTSSSYRPYSNQPQHF.

The gene calls are TRBV11-2 and TRBJ1-1; D gene unclear. This CDR3 contains 12 residues. V dropped 2 bases and J dropped 5 bases, with 6 bases sitting between them. CDR1 is SGHAT and CDR2 is FQNNGV in the germline V gene. CDR3 region: CASSLRRTEAFF. CDR3 coding DNA: TGTGCCAGCAGCTTACGGAGAACTGAAGCTTTCTTT.